What follows describes a single TCR beta chain. An input of roughly 0.5 to 1 ug of RNA was subjected to reverse transcription using random hexamers. Amplification of TCR beta CDR3 spanned 54 Vbeta and 13 Jbeta via immunoSEQ multiplex PCR. TCRdb fed the immunoSEQ multiplex PCR reads into MiXCR, producing one record per CDR3 protein. The data contain approximately 75,000 distinct CDR3 sequences, 95% of them singletons. Sequencing targeted TCR beta in T cells from blood (CD8+ and CD4+). Healthy donors constituted the controls, which were matched for age and sex. TEMRA cells underwent FACS enrichment and CD8+ and CD4+ T cells underwent negative isolation. This sample is drawn from a study of CD8 T cells in Susac syndrome. The V and J ends lost 3 bases and 4 bases respectively, with 9 bases between them. The CDR3 has 13 residues. Germline CDR1 reads MNHEY; CDR2 reads SMNVEV (reference sequence).

The sequence was obtained from a human donor in good health. The gene calls are TRBV27 and TRBJ1-2; D unclear. Sequencing used CD8+ T cells from PBMCs. CDR3 bases: TGTGCCAGCAGTTTTAAGCGGACCTATGGCTACACCTTC. Translated, it gives CASSFKRTYGYTF.